This TCR beta chain originates from a study of blood T cells in healthy people across ages. Study-wide findings and caveats: The recorded TCR beta diversity per million T cells decreased in a roughly linear manner with age. Any changes in expanded clonotypes were possibly confounded, as donor CMV status remained unknown.

Next came a second PCR, run for 7 to 11 cycles, which used a sample-barcoded 5' primer along with a J-beta primer mix. Sequencing recovered at least 3 million CDR3-containing paired-end reads from each sample. TCRdb passed the 5' RACE reads through MiXCR, listing each CDR3 protein once. The sample holds 1.4 million to 1.5 million distinct CDR3 sequences; around two fifths are singletons and the top ten take approximately 7.9%. PBMCs were isolated at a quantity of at least 7 million per sample. The germline CDR1 and CDR2 sequences are DFQATT and SNEGSKA (reference sequence). The CDR3 is 14 amino acids. A note on this clonotype: Its antigen is not known.

The specimen sequenced was blood. V and J are TRBV20-1 and TRBJ2-1, with TRBD2 matching over 8 bases. Matching the DNA end better, TRBJ2-7 makes the J call doubtful. The clonotype comes from a woman in her late teens or twenties in good health. For the CDR3, the DNA is TGCAGTGCTCCCGGGAGGGCCTCATACAATGAGCAGTACTTC. Protein sequence: CSAPGRASYNEQYF.